One and the same sample provided the 4 T cell receptor beta chains below, sequenced in a study of early T cells in non-severe SARS-CoV-2 infection. MiXCR was run by TCRdb on the 5' RACE reads, yielding one entry per CDR3 protein. The data show under 60,000 distinct CDR3 sequences, more than 9% seen once. Sequencing was done on a sample of whole blood. These receptors were taken from an adult who was a healthcare worker with PCR-confirmed SARS-CoV-2 infection or an uninfected control (not recorded which).

The table lists this clonotype with a few counts. CDR3 bases: TGTGCCAGCAGTCCTGTCACAGATACGCAGTATTTT. It specifies CASSPVTDTQYF. The chain recombines TRBV6-6 with TRBJ2-3; unclear D gene. This CDR3 is built from 12 residues. Between the trimmed V and J ends, which lost 5 bases and 2 bases, there was a span of 5 bases. Germline lookup yields CDR1 MNHNY and CDR2 SVGAGI (reference sequence).

This clonotype was seen ten or more times. The chain couples TRBV11-2 to TRBJ2-3, with 7 bases identical to TRBD2. CDR1 is SGHAT and CDR2 is FQNNGV in the germline V gene. The CDR3 is 16 amino acids. With V trimmed by 5 bases and J by 4 bases, 12 bases remained unmatched. The CDR3 sequence: CASSVIQGRVADTQYF. Here the CDR3 DNA reads TGTGCCAGCAGCGTAATCCAAGGGAGGGTTGCAGATACGCAGTATTTT.

This clonotype was counted at least ten times. The CDR3 loop reads CASSPSGSFSRTGELFF. In nucleotides, the CDR3 is TGTGCCAGCAGCCCCTCCGGATCCTTTAGTAGGACCGGGGAGCTGTTTTTT. The chain carries TRBV9 and TRBJ2-2; D uncertain. The ends were cut back, 4 bases at V and 5 bases at J, with 21 bases in the middle. Germline lookup yields CDR1 SGDLS and CDR2 YYNGEE. The CDR3 extends over 17 amino acids.

This chain links TRBV5-8 with TRBJ2-7, with D perhaps matching TRBD1 (6 bases). Germline lookup yields CDR1 SGHTS and CDR2 YDEGEE. The CDR3 covers 13 residues. Trimming cost V 8 bases and J 2 bases, with 14 bases left between them. CDR3 protein: CASLPGHPYEQYF. In DNA, the CDR3 is TGTGCCAGTCTACCGGGACACCCCTACGAGCAGTACTTC.